A selection of T cell receptor beta chains follows, all from one sample in a study of identical twins. TCRdb itself ran the 5' RACE reads through MiXCR, one entry per CDR3 protein. The sample lists fewer than 500,000 distinct CDR3 sequences; roughly 24% were seen once. These data were likewise used in another study, on T cells expressing NK-cell markers.

Sequencing input: CD4+ T cells sorted from blood. All receptors come from a woman in her late teens or twenties in good health. The CDR3 runs from the conserved cysteine through the conserved F or W. The D gene is left open where the match is weak. Clone sizes are given selectively: once, few, many, or a class where the clone is expanded.

v_call	d_call	j_call	clone_size	cdr3_nt	cdr3_aa
TRBV5-5	-	TRBJ2-3	few	TGTGCCAGCAGCTTAAATCCGGGTGAAGATACGCAGTATTTT	CASSLNPGEDTQYF
TRBV29-1	TRBD2	TRBJ2-5	few	TGCAGCGTAGACTCAGCGGGGGGAGCCACATGGACCCAGTACTTC	CSVDSAGGATWTQYF
TRBV21-1	-	TRBJ2-3	once	TGTGCCAGCAGCAATGGTGGGACTAGCGGGGACACAGATACGCAGTATTTT	CASSNGGTSGDTDTQYF
TRBV5-1	-	TRBJ2-1	-	TGCGCCAGCAGCTTGTTGGCGGGAATAAGCTATGAGCAGTTCTTC	CASSLLAGISYEQFF
TRBV20-1	-	TRBJ1-5	few	TGCAGTGCTAGGGGGGGGACCACCAATCAGCCCCAGCATTTT	CSARGGTTNQPQHF
TRBV5-5	-	TRBJ2-7	-	TGTGCCAGCCAACGCGGCTACGAGCAGTACTTC	CASQRGYEQYF
TRBV15	-	TRBJ1-1	-	TGTGCCACCAGCCCCCGTCAGGGCACTGAAGCTTTCTTT	CATSPRQGTEAFF
TRBV4-3	TRBD2	TRBJ2-7	-	TGCGCCAGCAGCCAAGATTCACACGGGACTAGCGGCTACGAGCAGTACTTC	CASSQDSHGTSGYEQYF
TRBV30	-	TRBJ2-1	-	TGTGCCTTTAGCCCCTCCTACAATGAGCAGTTCTTC	CAFSPSYNEQFF
TRBV6-5	-	TRBJ2-2	few	TGTGCCAGCAGTTACGACAGCTATACCGGGGAGCTGTTTTTT	CASSYDSYTGELFF
TRBV2	-	TRBJ2-2	-	TGTGCCAGCAGTAAGAATAGAGGGCGGGCCACCGGGGAGCTGTTTTTT	CASSKNRGRATGELFF
TRBV29-1	-	TRBJ2-2	-	TGCAGCGTTGAAGACCCCAGGGGCGGGACCGGGGAGCTGTTTTTT	CSVEDPRGGTGELFF
TRBV7-2	-	TRBJ2-7	-	TGTGCCAGCAGCCCCGACACCCTCCCCGAGCAGTACTTC	CASSPDTLPEQYF
TRBV19	-	TRBJ1-2	-	TGTGCCAGTAGTATGGGGACGGAAACATATGGCTACACCTTC	CASSMGTETYGYTF
TRBV20-1	TRBD1	TRBJ1-1	-	TGCAGTGCTAGAAGGACAGGGGAGGGTCAAGCTTTCTTT	CSARRTGEGQAFF
TRBV24-1	TRBD1	TRBJ2-4	few	TGTGCCACCAGTGATTTGAATTCCAGGGGGCGCGTTGGGGACATTCAGTACTTC	CATSDLNSRGRVGDIQYF